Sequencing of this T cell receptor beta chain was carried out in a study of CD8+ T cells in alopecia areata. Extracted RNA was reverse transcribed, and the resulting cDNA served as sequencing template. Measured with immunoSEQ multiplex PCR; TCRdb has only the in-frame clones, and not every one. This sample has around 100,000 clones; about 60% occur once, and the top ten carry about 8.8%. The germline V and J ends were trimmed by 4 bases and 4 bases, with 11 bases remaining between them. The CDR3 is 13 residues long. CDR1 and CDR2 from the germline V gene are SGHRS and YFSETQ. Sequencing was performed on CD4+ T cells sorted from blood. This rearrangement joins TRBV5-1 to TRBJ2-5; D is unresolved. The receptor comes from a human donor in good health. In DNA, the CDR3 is TGCGCCAGCAGCGTTCTCGCCCGAGAGACCCAGTACTTC. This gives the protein CASSVLARETQYF. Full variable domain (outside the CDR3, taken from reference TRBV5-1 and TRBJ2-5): KAGVTQTPRYLIKTRGQQVTLSCSPISGHRSVSWYQQTPGQGLQFLFEYFSETQRNKGNFPGRFSGRQFSNSRSEMNVSTLELGDSALYLCASSVLARETQYFGPGTRLLVL.